What follows is one TCR beta chain and its context. What it recognizes is unknown. This sample was taken from a study of T-cell memory formation after mild COVID-19. General study findings and limits: Contracting CD4+ clones lay largely in CM and EM, with CD8+ ones residing in EMRA. Certain responding clones were present in pre-infection memory, suggesting participation of cross-reactive memory.

TCRdb used MiXCR to reprocess the 5' RACE reads, holding one entry per CDR3 protein. The repertoire holds 350,000 to 500,000 distinct CDR3 sequences, with roughly 17% as singletons. CDR1 LGHDT and CDR2 YNNKEL come from the germline V gene (reference sequence). The CDR3 runs to 16 residues. V was pared by 4 bases and J by 0 bases, with 13 bases between. Sample: PBMCs or a T cell subset sorted from them (not recorded which). This TCR came from a young man who had mild COVID-19 (a few samples of this study predate the infection). Cell type and time point are not known. This chain uses TRBV3-1 with TRBJ1-3, with D unclear. The DNA for the CDR3 is TGTGCCAGCAGCCCGTCTGTCTCGATCTCTGGAAACACCATATATTTT. Its protein is CASSPSVSISGNTIYF. The variable domain in full, completed from reference TRBV3-1 and TRBJ1-3, reads DTAVSQTPKYLVTQMGNDKSIKCEQNLGHDTMYWYKQDSKKFLKIMFSYNNKELIINETVPNRFSPKSPDKAHLNLHINSLELGDSAVYFCASSPSVSISGNTIYFGEGSWLTVV.